This T cell receptor beta chain emerged from a study of CD8+CD57+ T cells in acquired aplastic anemia. Study at large: Across the sorted CD4+ and CD8+ cells, DNA amounts averaged around 3.2 ug. Study results and limitations: Patients and controls were not found to differ significantly in CD8+ Simpson's diversity.

Patients selected for sequencing had displayed CD8+CD57+ cell expansion by flow cytometry. Among the patients, all had severe acquired aplastic anemia. Patient blood was sampled before any therapy had been received. Genomic DNA served as template for TCR beta VDJ and CDR3 profiling. TCRdb independently ran MiXCR on the reads; one entry per CDR3 protein. Among approximately 220,000 distinct CDR3 sequences listed, approximately 45% were seen once. Germline V gives CDR1 SGHRS, CDR2 YFSETQ. Trimming removed 2 bases from V and 11 bases from J; junction bases left unmatched: 4. The CDR3 loop spans 13 amino acids. This clonotype was picked up a small number of times. Its target is not known.

The receptor was isolated from a human donor with aplastic anemia. The V gene is TRBV5-1, the J gene TRBJ1-6; TRBD1 agrees at 7 bases. Sequenced sample: sorted CD4+, CD8+, or CD8+CD57+ T cells (not recorded which) from PBMCs. The CDR3 DNA is TGCGCCAGCAGCTTCGACAGGGAGACACCCCTCCACTTT. Encoded protein: CASSFDRETPLHF.